The TCR beta chain under discussion was sequenced for a study of technical replicates of blood from a handful of donors. Profiling relied on immunoSEQ multiplex PCR, and the TCRdb table lists in-frame clones only, not all of them. Among about 68,000 clones, about 97% were seen once, and the ten largest hold approximately 0.3%. J gave up 8 bases and V 3 bases, and 6 bases lay outside the gene matches. The germline V gene encodes CDR1 GTSNPN and CDR2 SVGIG (reference sequence). The CDR3 is 13 residues long. Sequencing was done on a sample of T cells isolated from PBMCs. The chain has TRBV30 and TRBJ2-2; 7 bases are a match to TRBD1. The source is a human donor in good health. In DNA form, the CDR3 reads TGTGCCTGGAGAATACAGGGGTCGGGGGAGCTGTTTTTT. Translating it yields CAWRIQGSGELFF. Full variable domain (remainder filled in from reference TRBV30 and TRBJ2-2): SQTIHQWPATLVQPVGSPLSLECTVEGTSNPNLYWYRQAAGRGLQLLFYSVGIGQISSEVPQNLSASRPQDRQFILSSKKLLLSDSGFYLCAWRIQGSGELFFGEGSRLTVL.